Shown below are 8 T cell receptor beta chains from a single sample sequenced in a study of OX40 agonist ivuxolimab in advanced cancers. Generated by immunoSEQ multiplex PCR, the TCRdb table keeps only in-frame clones and is missing some. The table includes more than 70,000 clones, around 82% detected once. The sample was CD4+ or CD8+ T cells sorted from blood, taken in a trial of the OX40 agonist ivuxolimab. The source is an adult with an advanced solid tumor such as melanoma, head and neck, liver or kidney cancer.

Only one count was recorded for this clone. This sequence joins TRBV4-2 and TRBJ2-5; D is possibly TRBD2 (5 bases). The CDR3 contains 13 residues. CDR1 LGHNA and CDR2 YNFKEQ come from the germline V gene. V dropped 0 bases and J dropped 7 bases, with 9 bases sitting between them. CDR3 amino acids: CASSQESGRTQYF. The CDR3 nucleotides are TGTGCCAGCAGCCAAGAGTCTGGGAGGACCCAGTACTTC.

This clone showed up just a few times. The gene calls are TRBV27 and TRBJ2-3; D gene unclear. Germline assignment: CDR1 MNHEY and CDR2 SMNVEV (reference sequence). The CDR3 has 11 residues. The ends were cut back, 10 bases at V and 3 bases at J, with 8 bases in the middle. CDR3 coding DNA: TGTGCCAACACCGGGACAGATACGCAGTATTTT. Translating it yields CANTGTDTQYF.

Written as DNA, the CDR3 is TGCGCCAGCAGCTTCAACGGGGGAACCGGGGAGCTGTTTTTT. Translation gives CASSFNGGTGELFF. The rearrangement joins TRBV5-1 to TRBJ2-2, with a tentative D call TRBD2 (6 bases). V lost 2 bases and J lost 5, with 10 bases in between. Germline loops: CDR1 SGHRS, CDR2 YFSETQ. The CDR3 runs to 14 residues.

This chain connects TRBV7-3 to TRBJ2-2; D is uncertain. Germline-derived CDR1 and CDR2 are SGHTA and FQGTGA. Trimming removed 5 bases at V and 1 base at J, with 8 bases between. The CDR3 has 14 amino acids. The CDR3, as DNA: TGTGCCAGCAGCCTCCAGATGAACACCGGGGAGCTGTTTTTT. Amino acid sequence: CASSLQMNTGELFF.

This chain connects TRBV7-9 to TRBJ2-1; 12 bases line up with TRBD2. CDR1 SEHNR and CDR2 FQNEAQ come from the germline V gene (reference sequence). The V and J ends lost 5 bases and 8 bases, in that order; junction bases with no gene match: 10. The CDR3 is 16 amino acids. CDR3 nucleotides: TGTGCCAGCAGCCTCGGACTAGCGGGACGGGGGGATGAGCAGTTCTTC. Translated, it gives CASSLGLAGRGDEQFF.

A single count supports this clone. The V gene is TRBV7-9, the J gene TRBJ1-3; possibly TRBD1 for D (5 bases). The germline V gene encodes CDR1 SEHNR and CDR2 FQNEAQ (reference sequence). The CDR3 totals 16 residues. V was clipped by 5 bases and J by 1 base, with 15 bases between them. The CDR3 is CASSPAGIPSGNTIYF. The CDR3 coding sequence is TGTGCCAGCAGCCCGGCAGGGATCCCATCTGGAAACACCATATATTTT.

This chain connects TRBV4-3 to TRBJ2-2, with TRBD2 matching over 12 bases. This CDR3 has 16 amino acids. CDR1 is LGHNA and CDR2 is YSLEER in the germline V gene. V gave up 2 bases and J gave up 4 bases; unmatched junction bases: 2. The CDR3 loop is CASSQLAGGLTGELFF. The CDR3 DNA reads as TGCGCCAGCAGCCAACTAGCGGGGGGGCTCACCGGGGAGCTGTTTTTT.

The chain uses TRBV5-1 and TRBJ2-1, with 15 bases lining up with TRBD2. Germline CDR1 SGHRS, CDR2 YFSETQ. The CDR3 has 15 residues. V lost 4 bases and J lost 7; bases outside the gene matches: 3. CDR3 nucleotide sequence: TGCGCCAGCAGCGATGGGACTAGCGGGGGGAATGAGCAGTTCTTC. Translating it yields CASSDGTSGGNEQFF.